One and the same sample provided the 29 T cell receptor beta chains below, sequenced in a study of CD8 T cells in ankylosing spondylitis. TCRdb re-called the 5' RACE reads with MiXCR, one entry per CDR3 protein. The table lists almost 400,000 distinct CDR3 sequences, about 20% of them singletons. Study-level points and caveats: In ankylosing spondylitis blood, a motif of roughly eight highly homologous TCR beta variants appeared characteristic.

These receptors' antigens are unknown. Sequenced input: blood, either unsorted or a sorted T cell fraction (not recorded which). These receptors originate from a male donor with ankylosing spondylitis.

DNA of the CDR3: TGTGCCAGCAGCACGGGACAGGGGGCCACAGATACGCAGTATTTT. Protein sequence: CASSTGQGATDTQYF. J is TRBJ2-3 and V is TRBV7-8; 12 positions match TRBD1. V dropped 5 bases and J dropped 2; count of bases not matched to a gene: 2. Per germline, CDR1 SGHVS and CDR2 FQNEAQ. The CDR3 spans 15 residues.

The chain joins TRBV28 to TRBJ1-6; 7 bases are shared with TRBD1. V shed 7 bases and J 7 bases; nucleotides not matched to a gene: 7. The CDR3 length is 14 residues. CDR1 is MDHEN, CDR2 SYDVKM, per germline. The CDR3 loop is CASTLGQRNSPLHF. The CDR3 region has the DNA TGTGCCAGCACCCTGGGACAGAGAAATTCACCCCTCCACTTT.

The rearrangement links TRBV7-2 to TRBJ2-3; 10 nucleotides align to TRBD2. The CDR3 has 16 amino acids. The germline gives CDR1 SGHTA, CDR2 FQGNSA. The V gene end was trimmed by 5 bases and the J gene end by 2 bases; junction bases not matched to a gene: 7. The CDR3, as DNA: TGTGCCAGCAGCCTGCTAGCGGGAGACTCCACAGATACGCAGTATTTT. Its translation is CASSLLAGDSTDTQYF.

The rearrangement joins TRBV3-1 to TRBJ2-3; D is ambiguous. The V gene lost 4 bases and the J gene lost 8 bases, with 16 bases spanning the gap. This CDR3 comprises 14 residues. In germline, CDR1 is LGHDT, CDR2 YNNKEL (reference sequence). Here the CDR3 DNA reads TGTGCCAGCAGCCCAGACCCCCGACCGGTTACGCAGTATTTT. Its protein product is CASSPDPRPVTQYF.

This clonotype was recorded a few times. This sequence joins TRBV9 and TRBJ2-1; unclear D gene. Germline CDR1 and CDR2: SGDLS and YYNGEE. V shed 0 bases and J shed 11 bases, with 18 bases lying between them. The CDR3 consists of 15 residues. This chain's CDR3 is CASSVAETPVGKQFF. The CDR3 bases are TGTGCCAGCAGCGTAGCTGAGACGCCGGTAGGAAAGCAGTTCTTC.

V usage is TRBV7-9 and J usage is TRBJ2-3; 7 bases are shared with TRBD2. Germline-derived CDR1 and CDR2 are SEHNR and FQNEAQ (reference sequence). This CDR3 comprises 14 residues. J gave up 2 bases and V 2 bases, and 1 base lay outside the gene matches. CDR3 region: CASSLLAVTDTQYF. The CDR3 DNA is TGTGCCAGCAGCTTACTAGCGGTCACAGATACGCAGTATTTT.

The CDR3 loop reads CASSLDPATGELFF. DNA for the CDR3: TGCGCCAGCAGCTTGGACCCTGCAACCGGGGAGCTGTTTTTT. This sequence joins TRBV5-1 and TRBJ2-2; D call uncertain. There are 14 residues in the CDR3. V shed 0 bases and J shed 5 bases, with 8 bases lying between them. Germline V lookup: CDR1 SGHRS, CDR2 YFSETQ.

The chain links TRBV5-1 to TRBJ1-3; no clear D gene. Trimming took off 5 bases at V and 0 bases at J, with 12 bases between the two ends. Germline V lookup: CDR1 SGHRS, CDR2 YFSETQ. The CDR3 totals 15 residues. CDR3 in DNA: TGCGCCAGCAGGGTCGACAACTACTCTGGAAACACCATATATTTT. Translating it yields CASRVDNYSGNTIYF.

The rearrangement uses TRBV5-1 and TRBJ2-5, with 12 bases lining up with TRBD2. The junction had 1 base not matched to a gene; V was cut back by 4 bases and J by 0 bases. Looked up from germline, CDR1 is SGHRS and CDR2 is YFSETQ. This CDR3 comprises 15 residues. The CDR3 spells CASSRTSGDQETQYF. CDR3 DNA: TGCGCCAGCAGCAGGACTAGCGGGGACCAAGAGACCCAGTACTTC.

The gene calls are TRBV5-1 and TRBJ2-7; no firm D call. Trimming left V 2 bases short and J 2 bases short, with 5 bases between. Germline V lookup: CDR1 SGHRS, CDR2 YFSETQ. The CDR3 is 12 amino acids. The CDR3 sequence is CASSFSPYEQYF. The CDR3 DNA reads TGCGCCAGCAGCTTCAGTCCCTACGAGCAGTACTTC.

The gene calls are TRBV2 and TRBJ2-1, with D perhaps TRBD1 or TRBD2 (5 bases each). Trimming removed 6 bases from V and 4 bases from J, with 10 bases in between. CDR1 is SNHLY and CDR2 is FYNNEI in the germline V gene. This CDR3 is built from 13 residues. CDR3 protein: CASRGETYNEQFF. As DNA, the CDR3 is TGTGCCAGCAGGGGGGAGACTTACAATGAGCAGTTCTTC.

The CDR3 DNA is TGTGTCTCGTGGGAGGGCCCCGGGTTTAACACCGGGGAGCTGTTTTTT. Protein sequence: CVSWEGPGFNTGELFF. The chain is built from TRBV12-3 or TRBV12-4 and TRBJ2-2; 7 bases are a match to TRBD2. The CDR3 runs 16 residues.

V and J are TRBV7-3 and TRBJ2-5; TRBD2 aligns across 13 bases. Germline loops: CDR1 SGHTA, CDR2 FQGTGA. The V gene end was trimmed by 5 bases and the J gene end by 4 bases; junction bases not matched to a gene: 4. The CDR3 sequence is 15 residues long. CDR3 region: CASSAGLAGIETQYF. For the CDR3, the DNA is TGTGCCAGCAGCGCGGGACTAGCGGGAATAGAGACCCAGTACTTC.

In its sample, this clonotype was seen a few times. The chain joins TRBV30 to TRBJ1-2; D is possibly TRBD1 (5 bases). The CDR3 sequence is 12 residues long. Trimming pared 3 bases from V and 4 bases from J, leaving 9 bases between. From germline, CDR1 is GTSNPN and CDR2 SVGIG (reference sequence). This CDR3 is CAWRRQGYGYTF. CDR3 coding DNA: TGTGCCTGGAGGCGGCAGGGCTATGGCTACACCTTC.

This clonotype came up a few times. This chain links TRBV9 with TRBJ2-2, with D unresolved. The CDR3 is 16 amino acids. Per the germline V gene, CDR1 is SGDLS and CDR2 is YYNGEE. Trimming left V 4 bases short and J 1 base short, with 14 bases between. This CDR3 is CASSPEDGENTGELFF. Written as DNA, the CDR3 is TGTGCCAGCAGCCCCGAGGATGGCGAGAACACCGGGGAGCTGTTTTTT.

The chain employs TRBV7-9 and TRBJ1-1; TRBD1 might be the D (5 bases). This CDR3 is 14 amino acids long. CDR1 and CDR2 from the germline V gene are SEHNR and FQNEAQ (reference sequence). V shed 4 bases and J shed 1 base, with 10 bases lying between them. This CDR3 reads CASSWDSGNTEAFF. CDR3 nucleotides: TGTGCCAGCAGCTGGGACTCGGGGAACACTGAAGCTTTCTTT.

This clonotype showed up just once. The rearrangement links TRBV29-1 to TRBJ2-1; the D gene could be TRBD1 or TRBD2 (6 bases each). Germline assignment: CDR1 SQVTM and CDR2 ANQGSEA. The CDR3 covers 15 residues. V gave up 8 bases and J gave up 6 bases, with 23 bases separating them. CDR3 amino acids: CSHEGGARAVNEQFF. The DNA of the CDR3 is TGCAGCCACGAGGGGGGCGCTCGGGCAGTCAATGAGCAGTTCTTC.

The rearrangement links TRBV20-1 to TRBJ2-5; TRBD1 agrees at 11 bases. This CDR3 contains 13 residues. Germline V CDR1 and CDR2: DFQATT, SNEGSKA (reference sequence). The junction had 8 bases not matched to a gene; V was cut back by 8 bases and J by 6 bases. The CDR3 DNA follows: TGCAGTTCCGAGGACAGGGGGCAGAAGACCCAGTACTTC. Its protein is CSSEDRGQKTQYF.

This chain connects TRBV5-1 to TRBJ2-1; 7 bases map to TRBD1. The CDR3 contains 17 residues. CDR1 and CDR2 (germline): SGHRS, YFSETQ. J gave up 8 bases and V 1 base, and 15 bases lay outside the gene matches. CDR3 residues: CASSLIGAAGGSDEQFF. The CDR3 coding sequence is TGCGCCAGCAGCTTGATAGGGGCGGCAGGGGGATCGGATGAGCAGTTCTTC.

This chain uses TRBV5-5 with TRBJ1-1; tentatively, D is TRBD1 (5 bases). The CDR3 contains 11 residues. Per the germline V gene, CDR1 is SGHKS and CDR2 is YYEKEE (reference sequence). Trimming left V 4 bases short and J 8 bases short, with 9 bases between. This CDR3 is CASSVRTEAFF. DNA for the CDR3: TGTGCCAGCAGCGTACGGACAGAAGCTTTCTTT.

V is TRBV6-1 and J is TRBJ2-7; D not resolved. The germline V and J ends were trimmed by 2 bases and 3 bases, with 8 bases remaining between them. CDR3 length equals 13 residues. CDR1 is MNHNS and CDR2 is SASEGT in the germline V gene. CDR3: CASSEPTLYEQYF. The CDR3 DNA reads TGTGCCAGCAGTGAACCAACCCTCTACGAGCAGTACTTC.

This clonotype was seen a few times. Written as DNA, the CDR3 is TGTGCCAGCAGCTTTAACAGGGGTTTCGGCAATCAGCCCCAGCATTTT. It yields the protein CASSFNRGFGNQPQHF. V usage is TRBV7-2 and J usage is TRBJ1-5, with 7 bases aligning to TRBD1. Looked up from germline, CDR1 is SGHTA and CDR2 is FQGNSA. Losses at the gene ends were 3 bases for V and 2 bases for J; bases not matched to a gene: 7. This CDR3 has 16 residues.

This clonotype was counted a few times. This chain joins TRBV25-1 and TRBJ2-1; D unclear. CDR1 is MGHDK and CDR2 is SYGVNS in the germline V gene. Trimming took off 0 bases at V and 8 bases at J, with 5 bases between the two ends. This CDR3 spans 12 amino acids. The CDR3 nucleotides read TGTGCCAGCAGTGAATATCGCTATGAGCAGTTCTTC. Residues: CASSEYRYEQFF. Drawing the rest from reference TRBV25-1 and TRBJ2-1, the complete variable domain is EADIYQTPRYLVIGTGKKITLECSQTMGHDKMYWYQQDPGMELHLIHYSYGVNSTEKGDLSSESTVSRIRTEHFPLTLESARPSHTSQYLCASSEYRYEQFFGPGTRLTVL.

In this sample, this clonotype turned up a few times. The chain recombines TRBV29-1 with TRBJ2-7; D perhaps matches TRBD2 (5 bases). The V end lost 4 bases, the J end lost 6 bases, and 16 bases lay between the germline ends. Germline V gene data show CDR1 as SQVTM and CDR2 as ANQGSEA. The CDR3 runs to 13 residues. The CDR3 DNA sequence: TGCAGCGTTGGGGTTACGGGATTGTCCGAGCAGTACTTC. It yields the protein CSVGVTGLSEQYF.

This clonotype came up a few times. V is TRBV5-1 and J is TRBJ2-3; 8 bases are a match to TRBD2. Germline loops: CDR1 SGHRS, CDR2 YFSETQ. V shed 3 bases, J shed 2 bases, and the junction held 14 bases outside the gene matches. This CDR3 has 18 residues. The CDR3 region has the DNA TGCGCCAGCAGCTGGAGGCCCCTAACGGGAGGGTCCACAGATACGCAGTATTTT. Its protein is CASSWRPLTGGSTDTQYF.

This clonotype occurred once. The chain links TRBV7-9 to TRBJ2-1, with 9 bases aligning to TRBD1. Germline V gives CDR1 SEHNR, CDR2 FQNEAQ (reference sequence). Trimming removed 4 bases from V and 4 bases from J; junction bases left unmatched: 11. The CDR3 loop spans 17 amino acids. The CDR3 DNA is TGTGCCAGCAGCTCGACACACCGGGACAGGGCTTACAATGAGCAGTTCTTC. The encoded protein is CASSSTHRDRAYNEQFF.

This chain uses TRBV5-1 with TRBJ2-1, with TRBD2 matching 7 bases. The CDR3 has 15 amino acids. CDR1 SGHRS and CDR2 YFSETQ come from the germline V gene. V dropped 5 bases and J dropped 1; count of bases not matched to a gene: 6. The DNA of the CDR3 is TGCGCCAGCAGGGACCTAGCGGTATCCTACAATGAGCAGTTCTTC. It specifies CASRDLAVSYNEQFF.

This clonotype was detected many times. The chain couples TRBV12-3 or TRBV12-4 to TRBJ2-7; 8 nucleotides agree with TRBD1. This CDR3 is 14 amino acids long. J gave up 4 bases and V 6 bases, and 8 bases lay outside the gene matches. The CDR3 loop is CASRGRDRMYEQYF. The CDR3 coding sequence is TGTGCCAGCAGGGGACGGGACAGGATGTACGAGCAGTACTTC.

This chain uses TRBV7-2 with TRBJ2-2; D is unresolved. The CDR3 extends over 13 amino acids. V lost 5 bases to trimming and J lost 4 bases, with 8 bases between them. CDR1 and CDR2 from the germline V gene are SGHTA and FQGNSA. The DNA of the CDR3 is TGTGCCAGCAGCCCACACGCCACCGGGGAGCTGTTTTTT. It codes for CASSPHATGELFF.